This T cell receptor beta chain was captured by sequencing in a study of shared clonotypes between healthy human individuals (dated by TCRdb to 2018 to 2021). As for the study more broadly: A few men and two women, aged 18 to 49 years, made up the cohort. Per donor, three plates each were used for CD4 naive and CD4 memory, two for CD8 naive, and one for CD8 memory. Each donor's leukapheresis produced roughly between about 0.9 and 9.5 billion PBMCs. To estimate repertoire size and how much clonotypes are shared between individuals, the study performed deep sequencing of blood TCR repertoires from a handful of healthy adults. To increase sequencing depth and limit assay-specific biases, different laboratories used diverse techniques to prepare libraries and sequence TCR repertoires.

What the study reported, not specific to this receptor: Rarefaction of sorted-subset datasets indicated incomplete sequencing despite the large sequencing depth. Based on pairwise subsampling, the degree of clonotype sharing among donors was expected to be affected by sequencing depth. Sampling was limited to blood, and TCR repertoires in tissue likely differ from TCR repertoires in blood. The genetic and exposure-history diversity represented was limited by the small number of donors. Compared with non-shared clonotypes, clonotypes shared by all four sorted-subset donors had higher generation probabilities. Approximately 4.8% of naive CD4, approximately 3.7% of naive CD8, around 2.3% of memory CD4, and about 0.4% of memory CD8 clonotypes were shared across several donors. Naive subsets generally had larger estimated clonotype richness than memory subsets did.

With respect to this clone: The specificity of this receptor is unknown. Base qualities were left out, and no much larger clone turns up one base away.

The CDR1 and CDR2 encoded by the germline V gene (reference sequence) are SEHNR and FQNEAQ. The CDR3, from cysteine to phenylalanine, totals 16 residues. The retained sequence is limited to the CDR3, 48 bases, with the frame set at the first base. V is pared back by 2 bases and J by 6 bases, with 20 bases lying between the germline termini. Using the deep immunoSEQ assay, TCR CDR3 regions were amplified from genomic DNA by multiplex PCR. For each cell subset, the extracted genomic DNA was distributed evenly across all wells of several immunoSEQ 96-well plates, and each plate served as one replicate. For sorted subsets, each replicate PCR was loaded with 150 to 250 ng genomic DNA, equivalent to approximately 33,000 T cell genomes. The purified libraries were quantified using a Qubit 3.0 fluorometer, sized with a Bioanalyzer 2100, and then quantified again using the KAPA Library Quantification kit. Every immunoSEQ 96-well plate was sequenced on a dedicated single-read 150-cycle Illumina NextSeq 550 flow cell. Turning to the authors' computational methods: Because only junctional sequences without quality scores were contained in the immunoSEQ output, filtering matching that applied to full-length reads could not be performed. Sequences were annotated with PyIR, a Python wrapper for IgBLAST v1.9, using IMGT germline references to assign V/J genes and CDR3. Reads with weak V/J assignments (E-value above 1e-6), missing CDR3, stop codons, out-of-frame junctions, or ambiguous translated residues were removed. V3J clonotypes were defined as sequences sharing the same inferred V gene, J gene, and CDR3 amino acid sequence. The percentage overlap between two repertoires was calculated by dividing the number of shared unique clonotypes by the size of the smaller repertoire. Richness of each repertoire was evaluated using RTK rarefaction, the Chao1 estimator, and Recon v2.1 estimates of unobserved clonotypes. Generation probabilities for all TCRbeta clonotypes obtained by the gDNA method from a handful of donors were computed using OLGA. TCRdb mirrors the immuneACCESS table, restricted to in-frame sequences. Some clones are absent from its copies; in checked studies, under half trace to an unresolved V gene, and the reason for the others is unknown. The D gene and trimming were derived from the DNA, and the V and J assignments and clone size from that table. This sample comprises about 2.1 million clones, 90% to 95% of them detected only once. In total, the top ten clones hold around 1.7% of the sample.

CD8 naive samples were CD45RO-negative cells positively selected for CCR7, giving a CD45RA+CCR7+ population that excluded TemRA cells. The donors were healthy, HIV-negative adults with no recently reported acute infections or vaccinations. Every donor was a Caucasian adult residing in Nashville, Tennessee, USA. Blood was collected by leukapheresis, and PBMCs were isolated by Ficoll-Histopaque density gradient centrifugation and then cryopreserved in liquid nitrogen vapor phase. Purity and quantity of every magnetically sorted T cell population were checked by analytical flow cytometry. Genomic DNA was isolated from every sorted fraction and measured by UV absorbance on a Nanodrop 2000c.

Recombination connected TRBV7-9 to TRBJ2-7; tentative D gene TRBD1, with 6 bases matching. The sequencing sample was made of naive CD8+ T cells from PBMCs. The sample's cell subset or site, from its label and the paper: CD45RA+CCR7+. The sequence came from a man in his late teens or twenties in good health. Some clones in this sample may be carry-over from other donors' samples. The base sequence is TGTGCCAGCAGCTTATTAAGTACGGACAGACGGGGCGAGCAGTACTTC. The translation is CASSLLSTDRRGEQYF.